Reported below is one T cell receptor (beta chain). Its antigen is not identified. For each extraction, RNA and DNA were obtained together from 20-30 mg of unsorted bulk tissue. Researchers took samples from five separate regions of each tumor. This sample stems from a study of tumor-infiltrating lymphocytes in primary liver carcinoma. About the research overall: Aged between 30 and 69 years, the patients were men and women. Each of the growths was stage T1-T3 N0M0, extending roughly 4.2 to 11 cm across. Whole-study results and caveats: The study found tumor-adjacent and tumor-blood pairs overlapped less than tumor region pairs.

The template, approximately 500 ng total RNA, yielded TCR beta cDNA made with a constant-region primer. The TCR beta library was amplified through three nested multiplex PCR rounds in a modified ARM-PCR procedure. TRBV1-TRBV30 forward primers paired with a C-beta reverse primer drove the first two PCR rounds, ten to eleven cycles each. TCRdb itself ran the multiplex PCR reads through MiXCR, one entry per CDR3 protein. The profile shows approximately 40,000 distinct CDR3 sequences, 73% of them singletons. Trimming cost V 6 bases and J 7 bases, with 12 bases left between them. The CDR3 sequence is 11 residues long. Germline CDR1 reads GTSNPN; CDR2 reads SVGIG (reference sequence).

This chain links TRBV30 with TRBJ1-1; D remains unclear. This clonotype originated in a man aged 40-55 years with primary liver carcinoma and hepatitis B virus infection. Sequencing input: liver tumor tissue from sampling region 2. As for subset: tumor region T2, inferior pole. CDR3 protein: CACPCDFEAFF. The DNA for the CDR3 is TGTGCCTGCCCCTGCGACTTTGAAGCTTTCTTT.